Below, 18 T cell receptor beta chains from the same sample are listed, as sequenced in a study of response to subunit inactivated influenza vaccine. TCRdb reprocessed the RT-PCR reads via MiXCR and lists one record per CDR3 protein. This sample has about 830,000 distinct CDR3 sequences, with 15% to 20% found just once. The starting material was PBMCs from blood, obtained 4 to 6 days after vaccination. These receptors were obtained from a man aged 45 to 65 who received an inactivated influenza vaccine.

V is TRBV7-3 and J is TRBJ2-7; 12 bases match TRBD2. CDR1 is SGHTA and CDR2 is FQGTGA in the germline V gene. This CDR3 is 14 amino acids long. Losses at the gene ends were 1 base for V and 5 bases for J; bases not matched to a gene: 0. CDR3 sequence: CASSLRLAGDEQYF. CDR3 in DNA: TGTGCCAGCAGCTTAAGACTAGCGGGAGACGAGCAGTACTTC.

The chain has TRBV7-9 and TRBJ1-6, with a weak D call TRBD1 (5 bases). V lost 5 bases and J 7 bases, leaving 15 bases between the germline ends. Germline V CDR1 and CDR2: SEHNR, FQNEAQ (reference sequence). This CDR3 has 15 residues. The CDR3: CASSKPGLSNSPLHF. As DNA, the CDR3 is TGTGCCAGCAGCAAGCCGGGACTGTCGAATTCACCCCTCCACTTT. Using reference TRBV7-9 and TRBJ1-6 for the parts outside the CDR3, the full variable domain is DTGVSQNPRHKITKRGQNVTFRCDPISEHNRLYWYRQTLGQGPEFLTYFQNEAQLEKSRLLSDRFSAERPKGSFSTLEIQRTEQGDSAMYLCASSKPGLSNSPLHFGNGTRLTVT.

The V gene is TRBV6-1, the J gene TRBJ2-1; no clear D. The germline V and J ends were trimmed by 6 bases and 5 bases, with 11 bases remaining between them. The CDR3 loop spans 13 amino acids. The germline gives CDR1 MNHNS, CDR2 SASEGT. The CDR3 loop reads CASRSGGNNEQFF. The CDR3 DNA is TGTGCCAGCAGATCAGGCGGTAACAATGAGCAGTTCTTC.

This clonotype was counted between two and nine times. The J gene is TRBJ2-3, the V gene TRBV24-1; D not resolved. Germline CDR1 and CDR2: KGHDR and SFDVKD. The CDR3 totals 16 residues. Trimming took off 0 bases at V and 2 bases at J, with 11 bases between the two ends. CDR3 in amino acids: CATSDLPATATDTQYF. The CDR3 DNA sequence: TGTGCCACCAGTGATTTGCCGGCCACCGCCACAGATACGCAGTATTTT.

This chain uses TRBV20-1 with TRBJ2-7; TRBD2 aligns across 11 bases. V lost 4 bases to trimming and J lost 3 bases; unmatched junction nucleotides: 8. The germline gives CDR1 DFQATT, CDR2 SNEGSKA (reference sequence). The CDR3 consists of 15 residues. CDR3 sequence (DNA): TGCAGTGCTACTATTACTAGCGGGAGTGACTACGAGCAGTACTTC. It is translated as CSATITSGSDYEQYF.

This chain joins TRBV5-1 and TRBJ2-1; 12 bases line up with TRBD1. Germline-derived CDR1 and CDR2 are SGHRS and YFSETQ. Unmatched junction bases numbered 9, after V lost 4 bases and J lost 7 bases. This CDR3 has 16 amino acids. CDR3 nucleotides: TGCGCCAGCAGCCCAGTGGGGACAGGGGGCCGGAATGAGCAGTTCTTC. Amino acid sequence: CASSPVGTGGRNEQFF. Looking up the rest from reference TRBV5-1 and TRBJ2-1 gives the full variable domain: KAGVTQTPRYLIKTRGQQVTLSCSPISGHRSVSWYQQTPGQGLQFLFEYFSETQRNKGNFPGRFSGRQFSNSRSEMNVSTLELGDSALYLCASSPVGTGGRNEQFFGPGTRLTVL.

This clonotype has more than one count but fewer than ten. J is TRBJ2-5 and V is TRBV20-1; 8 bases are shared with TRBD1. CDR3 length: 13 amino acids. The germline gives CDR1 DFQATT, CDR2 SNEGSKA (reference sequence). J lost 5 bases, V lost 5 bases, and 7 bases had no gene match. The CDR3 region is CSAFRGRKETQYF. Written as DNA, the CDR3 is TGCAGTGCTTTCAGGGGGCGGAAGGAGACCCAGTACTTC.

This clonotype was counted at least ten times. The chain combines TRBV20-1 with TRBJ2-1, with 13 bases fitting TRBD2. This CDR3 is built from 14 residues. Germline loops: CDR1 DFQATT, CDR2 SNEGSKA (reference sequence). V gave up 6 bases and J gave up 4 bases; unmatched junction bases: 3. The CDR3: CSARTSGRYNEQFF. CDR3 sequence (DNA): TGCAGTGCCAGGACTAGCGGGAGATACAATGAGCAGTTCTTC.

This clonotype was seen ten or more times. This sequence joins TRBV6-5 and TRBJ1-6; D unclear. The CDR3 loop spans 15 amino acids. Per the germline V gene, CDR1 is MNHEY and CDR2 is SVGAGI. Trimming pared 4 bases from V and 1 base from J, leaving 8 bases between. The CDR3 spells CASSSGWSYNSPLHF. DNA of the CDR3: TGTGCCAGCAGTTCCGGTTGGTCCTATAATTCACCCCTCCACTTT.

This clonotype was seen only a few times. The gene calls are TRBV11-2 and TRBJ2-7, with D uncertain. V lost 2 bases and J 2 bases, leaving 13 bases between the germline ends. The CDR3 sequence is 15 residues long. Germline V gene data show CDR1 as SGHAT and CDR2 as FQNNGV. The DNA for the CDR3 is TGTGCCAGCAGCTTACTCTTTCTAGGGACCTACGAGCAGTACTTC. Protein: CASSLLFLGTYEQYF.

This clonotype was seen only once. V usage is TRBV20-1 and J usage is TRBJ2-1, with 10 bases fitting TRBD2. Germline CDR1 is DFQATT and CDR2 is SNEGSKA (reference sequence). V was pared by 0 bases and J by 16 bases, with 12 bases of the junction left unmatched. The CDR3 spans 14 residues. Written as DNA, the CDR3 is TGCAGTGCTAGAGACGCGAGCCTAGCGGGAGCCCTCTTCTTC. Amino acids: CSARDASLAGALFF.

The V call is TRBV15, the J call TRBJ2-3; TRBD2 matches 7 bases. This CDR3 spans 15 amino acids. Losses at the gene ends were 0 bases for V and 4 bases for J; bases not matched to a gene: 4. Germline V CDR1 and CDR2: LNHNV, YYDKDF (reference sequence). The DNA of the CDR3 is TGTGCCACCAGCAGAGATTATCGGGGGGCAGATACGCAGTATTTT. Residues: CATSRDYRGADTQYF.

V gene TRBV5-4 combines with J gene TRBJ2-1; 10 bases are shared with TRBD2. The length of the CDR3 is 22 residues. Germline V gene lookup returns CDR1 SGHNT and CDR2 YYREEE (reference sequence). The V and J ends lost 1 base and 8 bases, in that order; junction bases with no gene match: 27. CDR3 DNA: TGTGCCAGCAGCTTGATGGGGAGCGCTTGGGTAGCGGGGGGCGCGGAAATGGATGAGCAGTTCTTC. Amino acids: CASSLMGSAWVAGGAEMDEQFF.

This clonotype was detected only once. The V call is TRBV5-4, the J call TRBJ2-7, with 10 bases matching TRBD2. The V segment lost 4 bases and the J segment 2 bases; nucleotides outside the gene matches: 6. Per the germline V gene, CDR1 is SGHNT and CDR2 is YYREEE (reference sequence). The CDR3 is 15 residues long. The CDR3 DNA reads as TGTGCCAGCAGCACCCGGACTAGCGGACCCTACGAGCAGTACTTC. It codes for CASSTRTSGPYEQYF.

The rearrangement links TRBV15 to TRBJ2-3, with D possibly TRBD2 on 5 matching bases. The CDR3 loop spans 17 amino acids. The V gene's germline CDR1 is LNHNV and CDR2 YYDKDF (reference sequence). Trimming cost V 3 bases and J 2 bases, with 18 bases left between them. The CDR3 region is CATSRYFGGPSTDTQYF. The CDR3 DNA follows: TGTGCCACCAGCAGGTATTTCGGAGGCCCCTCCACAGATACGCAGTATTTT.

This clonotype has more than one count but fewer than ten. The gene calls are TRBV3-1 and TRBJ2-7; D uncertain. The CDR3 is made up of 13 amino acids. With 1 base removed from V and 3 bases from J, the gap between germline ends came to 7 bases. CDR1 is LGHDT and CDR2 is YNNKEL in the germline V gene (reference sequence). The CDR3 is CASSQGRHYEQYF. The CDR3 DNA is TGTGCCAGCAGCCAAGGACGGCACTACGAGCAGTACTTC.

In this sample, this clonotype turned up many times. The chain is built from TRBV7-9 and TRBJ1-1; 8 bases match TRBD1. V shed 6 bases, J shed 9 bases, and the junction held 6 bases outside the gene matches. The CDR3 has 12 residues. Germline V gene data show CDR1 as SEHNR and CDR2 as FQNEAQ (reference sequence). The CDR3 region is CASRFGTGQAFF. CDR3 coding DNA: TGTGCCAGCAGGTTTGGGACAGGCCAAGCTTTCTTT.

In this sample, this clonotype turned up a few times. V gene TRBV5-1 combines with J gene TRBJ1-6, with D possibly being TRBD1 (6 bases). This CDR3 is 15 amino acids long. Per the germline V gene, CDR1 is SGHRS and CDR2 is YFSETQ. The V gene lost 2 bases and the J gene lost 10 bases, with 16 bases spanning the gap. The CDR3 region is CASSLSQGSRSPLHF. The CDR3 bases are TGCGCCAGCAGCTTAAGCCAGGGGAGCCGATCACCCCTCCACTTT.